This T cell receptor beta chain appears in the sequencing data of a study of CD8 T cells in ankylosing spondylitis. This clonotype was observed at least ten times. What it recognizes is unknown. The germline CDR1 and CDR2 sequences are LNHDA and SQIVND (reference sequence). The V gene lost 2 bases and the J gene lost 1 base, with 14 bases spanning the gap. This CDR3 contains 16 residues. Whole-study findings and limits: In synovial fluid and blood from reactive arthritis, some motif variants were previously reported. There was reportedly significant enrichment of clones that were disease-linked in matched ankylosing spondylitis synovial fluid.

A single record per CDR3 protein comes from TCRdb applying MiXCR to the 5' RACE reads. The sample carries about 250,000 distinct CDR3 sequences, approximately 10% recorded once. Sequencing was performed on blood, either unsorted or a sorted T cell fraction (not recorded which). The TCR sequence derives from a male donor with ankylosing spondylitis or in good health (not recorded which). The chain uses TRBV19 and TRBJ1-1; maybe TRBD1 (5 bases). CDR3 nucleotides: TGTGCCAGTAGTATAAAAGGGGTGCGAGGGAACACTGAAGCTTTCTTT. It is translated as CASSIKGVRGNTEAFF.